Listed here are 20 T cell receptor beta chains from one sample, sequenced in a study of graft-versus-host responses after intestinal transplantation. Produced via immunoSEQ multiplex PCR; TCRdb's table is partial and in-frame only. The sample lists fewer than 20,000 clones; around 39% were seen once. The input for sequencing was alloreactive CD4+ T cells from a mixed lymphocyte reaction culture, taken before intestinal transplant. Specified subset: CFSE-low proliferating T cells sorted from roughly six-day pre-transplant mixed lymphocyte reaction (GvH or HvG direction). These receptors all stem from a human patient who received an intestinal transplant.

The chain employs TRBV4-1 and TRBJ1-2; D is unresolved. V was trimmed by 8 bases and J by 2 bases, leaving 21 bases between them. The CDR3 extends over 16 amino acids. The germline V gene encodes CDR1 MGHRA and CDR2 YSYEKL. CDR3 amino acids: CASLPIQASLNYGYTF. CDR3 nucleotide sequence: TGCGCCAGCCTTCCTATCCAGGCATCTTTAAACTATGGCTACACCTTC.

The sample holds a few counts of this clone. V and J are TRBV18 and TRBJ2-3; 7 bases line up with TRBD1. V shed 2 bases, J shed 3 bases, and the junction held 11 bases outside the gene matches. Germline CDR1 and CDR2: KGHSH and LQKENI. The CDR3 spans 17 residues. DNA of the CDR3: TGTGCCAGCTCACCAAGGGGGCCTATAGTGGGTACAGATACGCAGTATTTT. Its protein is CASSPRGPIVGTDTQYF.

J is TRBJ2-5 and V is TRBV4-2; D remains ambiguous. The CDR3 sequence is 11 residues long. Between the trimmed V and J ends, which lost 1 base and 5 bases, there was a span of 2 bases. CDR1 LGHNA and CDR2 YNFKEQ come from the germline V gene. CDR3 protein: CASSQAETQYF. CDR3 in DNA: TGTGCCAGCAGCCAAGCGGAGACCCAGTACTTC.

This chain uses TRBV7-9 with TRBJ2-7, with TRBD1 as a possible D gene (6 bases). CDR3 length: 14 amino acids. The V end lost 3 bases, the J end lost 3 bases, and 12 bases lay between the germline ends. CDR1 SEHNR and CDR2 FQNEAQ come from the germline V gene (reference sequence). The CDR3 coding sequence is TGTGCCAGCAGCTTGTCGAGGGGGTTCTACGAGCAGTACTTC. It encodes CASSLSRGFYEQYF.

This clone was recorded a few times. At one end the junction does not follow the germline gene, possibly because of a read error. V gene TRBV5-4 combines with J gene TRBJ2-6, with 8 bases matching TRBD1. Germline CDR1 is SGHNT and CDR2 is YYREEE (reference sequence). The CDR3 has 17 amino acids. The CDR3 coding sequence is TGTGCCAGCAGCGGACAGGGAGGCCCCTCTCGGGCCAACGTCCTGACTTTC. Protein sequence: CASSGQGGPSRANVLTF. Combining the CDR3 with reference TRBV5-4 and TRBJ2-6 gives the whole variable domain ETGVTQSPTHLIKTRGQQVTLRCSSQSGHNTVSWYQQALGQGPQFIFQYYREEENGRGNFPPRFSGLQFPNYSSELNVNALELDDSALYLCASSGQGGPSRANVLTFGAGSRLTVL.

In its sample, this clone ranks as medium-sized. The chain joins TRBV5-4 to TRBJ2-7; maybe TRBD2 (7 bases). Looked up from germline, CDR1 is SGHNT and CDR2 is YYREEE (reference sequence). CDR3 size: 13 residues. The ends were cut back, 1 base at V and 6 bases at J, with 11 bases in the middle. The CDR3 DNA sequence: TGTGCCAGCAGCTTGTTGGGGGGGCGCGAGCAGTACTTC. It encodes CASSLLGGREQYF.

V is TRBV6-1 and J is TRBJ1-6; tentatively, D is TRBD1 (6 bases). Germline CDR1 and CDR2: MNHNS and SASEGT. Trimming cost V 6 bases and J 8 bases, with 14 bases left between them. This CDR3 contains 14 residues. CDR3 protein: CASRSPGAYSPLHF. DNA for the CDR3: TGTGCCAGCAGGAGTCCGGGGGCCTATTCACCCCTCCACTTT.

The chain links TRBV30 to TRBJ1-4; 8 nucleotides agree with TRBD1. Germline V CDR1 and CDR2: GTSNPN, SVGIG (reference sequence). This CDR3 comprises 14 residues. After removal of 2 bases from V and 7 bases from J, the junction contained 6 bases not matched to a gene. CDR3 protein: CAWSSQGVGEKLFF. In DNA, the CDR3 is TGTGCCTGGAGTTCACAGGGGGTCGGTGAAAAACTGTTTTTT.

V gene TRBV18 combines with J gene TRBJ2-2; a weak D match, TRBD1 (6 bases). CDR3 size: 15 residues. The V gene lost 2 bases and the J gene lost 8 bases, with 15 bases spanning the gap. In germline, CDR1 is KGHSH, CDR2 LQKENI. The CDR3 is CASSPGTTRSGELFF. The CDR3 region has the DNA TGTGCCAGCTCACCAGGGACAACCCGGTCGGGGGAGCTGTTTTTT.

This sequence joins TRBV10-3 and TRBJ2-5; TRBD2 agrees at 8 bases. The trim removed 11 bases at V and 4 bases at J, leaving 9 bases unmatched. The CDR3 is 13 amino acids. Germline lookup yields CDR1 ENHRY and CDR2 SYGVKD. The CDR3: CAGSGVLGETQYF. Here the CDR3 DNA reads TGTGCCGGTAGCGGGGTCCTCGGAGAGACCCAGTACTTC.

The CDR3 is CAISDTQGHNQPQHF. CDR3 coding DNA: TGTGCCATCAGTGACACCCAGGGTCACAATCAGCCCCAGCATTTT. The chain recombines TRBV10-3 with TRBJ1-5; maybe TRBD1 (5 bases). There are 15 residues in the CDR3. Germline loops: CDR1 ENHRY, CDR2 SYGVKD. V lost 3 bases and J 3 bases, leaving 12 bases between the germline ends.

CDR3 region: CASSYAGEAGYGYTF. The CDR3 nucleotides are TGTGCCAGCAGTTACGCGGGAGAGGCAGGCTATGGCTACACCTTC. This rearrangement joins TRBV6-6 to TRBJ1-2, with unresolved D. The ends were cut back, 2 bases at V and 4 bases at J, with 14 bases in the middle. This CDR3 is built from 15 residues. Germline assignment: CDR1 MNHNY and CDR2 SVGAGI (reference sequence).

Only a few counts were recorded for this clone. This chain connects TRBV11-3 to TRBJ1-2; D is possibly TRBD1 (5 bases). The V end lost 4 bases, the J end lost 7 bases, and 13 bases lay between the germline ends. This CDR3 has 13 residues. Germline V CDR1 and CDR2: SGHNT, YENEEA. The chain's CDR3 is CASSWGGLTGYTF. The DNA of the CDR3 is TGTGCCAGCAGCTGGGGGGGTCTGACTGGCTACACCTTC.

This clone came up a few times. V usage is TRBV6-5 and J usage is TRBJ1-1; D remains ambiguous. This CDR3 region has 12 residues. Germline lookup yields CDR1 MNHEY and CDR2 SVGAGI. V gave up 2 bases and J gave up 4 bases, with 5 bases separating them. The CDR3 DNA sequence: TGTGCCAGCAGTTACGTGGGCACTGAAGCTTTCTTT. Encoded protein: CASSYVGTEAFF.

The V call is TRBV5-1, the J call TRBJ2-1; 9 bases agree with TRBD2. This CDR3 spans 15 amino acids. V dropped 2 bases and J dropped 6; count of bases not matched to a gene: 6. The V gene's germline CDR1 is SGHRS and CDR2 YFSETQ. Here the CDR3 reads CASSFRWRGGNEQFF. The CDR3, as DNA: TGCGCCAGCAGCTTCCGATGGCGGGGGGGCAATGAGCAGTTCTTC.

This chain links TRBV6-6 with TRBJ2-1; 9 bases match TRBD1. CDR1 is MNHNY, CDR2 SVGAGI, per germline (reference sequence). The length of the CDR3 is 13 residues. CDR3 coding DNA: TGTGTTATCGGGACAGGGACCTACAATGAGCAGTTCTTC. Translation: CVIGTGTYNEQFF.

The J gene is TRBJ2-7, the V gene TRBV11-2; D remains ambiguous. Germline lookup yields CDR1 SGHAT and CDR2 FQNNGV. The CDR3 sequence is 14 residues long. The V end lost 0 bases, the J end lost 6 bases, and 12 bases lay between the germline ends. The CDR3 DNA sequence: TGTGCCAGCAGCTTAGAGCGCGGTGGCGGCGAGCAGTACTTC. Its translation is CASSLERGGGEQYF.

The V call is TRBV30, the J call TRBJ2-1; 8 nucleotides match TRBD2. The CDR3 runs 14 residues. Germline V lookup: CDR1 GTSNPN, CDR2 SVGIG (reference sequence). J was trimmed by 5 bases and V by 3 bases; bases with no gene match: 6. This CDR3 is CAWSRLASNNEQFF. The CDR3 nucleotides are TGTGCCTGGAGCCGACTAGCGAGCAACAATGAGCAGTTCTTC.

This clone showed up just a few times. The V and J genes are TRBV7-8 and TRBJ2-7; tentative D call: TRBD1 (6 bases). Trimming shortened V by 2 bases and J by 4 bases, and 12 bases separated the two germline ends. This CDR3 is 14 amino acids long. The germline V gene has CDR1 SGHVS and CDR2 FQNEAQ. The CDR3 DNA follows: TGTGCCAGCAGCTTAAGTAACAGGGAATACGAGCAGTACTTC. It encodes CASSLSNREYEQYF.

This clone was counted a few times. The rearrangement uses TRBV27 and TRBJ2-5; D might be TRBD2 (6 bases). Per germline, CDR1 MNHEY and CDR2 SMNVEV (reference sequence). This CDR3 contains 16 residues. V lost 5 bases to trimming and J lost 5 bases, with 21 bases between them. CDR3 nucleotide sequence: TGTGCCAGCAGTCCTCGGCTAGCGTCAATTGGGGAGACCCAGTACTTC. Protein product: CASSPRLASIGETQYF.